Described below is a single T cell receptor (beta chain) sequence and its context. This record comes from a study of blood T cell repertoires in COVID-19. The wider study: Samples of COVID-19 (acute and convalescent) were obtained from the United States, Italy and Spain. PBMCs, B-cell-depleted T cells, or T cells provided the cDNA or gDNA that made up the material.

The CDR3 length is 16 residues. Per the germline V gene, CDR1 is WSHSY and CDR2 is SAAADI. V dropped 8 bases and J dropped 0 bases, with 18 bases sitting between them. Authors' processing steps: The authors estimated nucleated cell counts from reference gene primer amplification. TCRdb's table, derived via immunoSEQ multiplex PCR, lists solely in-frame clones and lacks some. D and trimming come from the DNA, and the V and J calls and clone size come from that table. This sample has roughly 100,000 clones, with 75% to 90% found just once. Material: peripheral blood. The rearrangement joins TRBV10-2 to TRBJ2-3; tentative D call: TRBD2 (5 bases). The TCR sequence derives from a man between 60 and 75 years old with acute or convalescent COVID-19. CDR3 protein: CASPAALAPSTDTQYF. The CDR3 nucleotides read TGCGCCAGCCCCGCCGCGCTAGCCCCCAGCACAGATACGCAGTATTTT.